This passage covers 14 T cell receptor beta chains from one sample sequenced in a study of blood T cell repertoires in COVID-19. The repertoire was sequenced with immunoSEQ multiplex PCR; TCRdb's copy has only in-frame clones and lacks some. Of tens of thousands of clones in the sample, 86% were seen once. The source material was peripheral blood. The receptor source for this set is a man between 65 and 85 years old with acute or convalescent COVID-19.

This sequence joins TRBV27 and TRBJ2-1, with 8 bases lining up with TRBD2. Germline V gene lookup returns CDR1 MNHEY and CDR2 SMNVEV (reference sequence). J was trimmed by 7 bases and V by 3 bases; bases with no gene match: 8. This CDR3 has 15 residues. CDR3 sequence: CASSFSSGSENEQFF. CDR3 in DNA: TGTGCCAGCAGTTTTTCCAGCGGGAGTGAAAATGAGCAGTTCTTC.

This clone was seen only a few times. This chain links TRBV5-1 with TRBJ1-6, with D possibly matching TRBD1 (6 bases). The germline V gene encodes CDR1 SGHRS and CDR2 YFSETQ. Trimming cost V 5 bases and J 14 bases, with 23 bases left between them. The CDR3 totals 15 residues. Here the CDR3 reads CASRPGTRDSVTLHF. The CDR3 DNA reads TGCGCCAGCAGACCCGGGACACGGGATTCGGTGACCCTCCACTTT.

This chain joins TRBV2 and TRBJ2-2, with D possibly matching TRBD2 (5 bases). This CDR3 has 14 amino acids. Looked up from germline, CDR1 is SNHLY and CDR2 is FYNNEI. Trimming stripped 6 bases from V and 4 bases from J, with 12 bases between. This CDR3 reads CASSTSSGTGELFF. As DNA, the CDR3 is TGTGCCAGCAGCACTAGTTCCGGCACCGGGGAGCTGTTTTTT.

The V call is TRBV5-1, the J call TRBJ1-1; D ambiguous. CDR3 size: 14 residues. The germline V gene encodes CDR1 SGHRS and CDR2 YFSETQ. V was cut by 3 bases and J by 1 base, with 10 bases left in between. The CDR3 coding sequence is TGCGCCAGCAGCTCTCTTTACGGGAACACTGAAGCTTTCTTT. This sequence encodes CASSSLYGNTEAFF.

The V call is TRBV6-2 or TRBV6-3, the J call TRBJ2-7, with D uncertain. The CDR3 covers 13 residues. Germline assignment: CDR1 MNHEY and CDR2 SVGEGT. V was pared by 6 bases and J by 6 bases, with 15 bases between. Written as DNA, the CDR3 is TGTGCCAGCAGCCCAATCCGTAATCGCGAGCAGTACGTC. Its protein product is CASSPIRNREQYV.

V and J are TRBV27 and TRBJ2-5; D unresolved. The germline V gene encodes CDR1 MNHEY and CDR2 SMNVEV (reference sequence). The V end was cut by 5 bases, the J end by 1 base, with 8 bases between. The CDR3 is 13 residues long. The CDR3: CASSRASQETQYF. CDR3 in DNA: TGTGCCAGCAGTCGAGCAAGCCAAGAGACCCAGTACTTC.

This sequence joins TRBV7-2 and TRBJ2-1, with no clear D. This CDR3 contains 13 residues. Germline V gives CDR1 SGHTA, CDR2 FQGNSA. Trimming took 3 bases from V and 4 from J, leaving 7 bases between them. CDR3 DNA: TGTGCCAGCAGCTTTCAGTATTACAATGAGCAGTTCTTC. It yields the protein CASSFQYYNEQFF. The variable domain in full, with the rest retrieved from reference TRBV7-2 and TRBJ2-1, is GAGVSQSPSNKVTEKGKDVELRCDPISGHTALYWYRQSLGQGLEFLIYFQGNSAPDKSGLPSDRFSAERTGGSVSTLTIQRTQQEDSAVYLCASSFQYYNEQFFGPGTRLTVL.

The V gene is TRBV19, the J gene TRBJ2-3, with D possibly being TRBD2 (5 bases). Trimming stripped 0 bases from V and 2 bases from J, with 15 bases between. Germline loops: CDR1 LNHDA, CDR2 SQIVND (reference sequence). The CDR3 totals 17 residues. The CDR3 here is CASSIDKFTGTTDTQYF. CDR3 bases: TGTGCCAGTAGTATAGATAAGTTCACGGGAACCACAGATACGCAGTATTTT.

The J gene is TRBJ1-2, the V gene TRBV4-1; TRBD1 agrees at 8 bases. This CDR3 has 15 residues. The trim removed 8 bases at V and 6 bases at J, leaving 14 bases unmatched. Germline V gene lookup returns CDR1 MGHRA and CDR2 YSYEKL. CDR3 DNA: TGCGCCAGCGCGCCTACAGGGGGTAGGTTAGATGGCTACACCTTC. It translates to CASAPTGGRLDGYTF.

The genes are TRBV2 and TRBJ1-6; 8 nucleotides align to TRBD1. V lost 5 bases and J lost 7; bases outside the gene matches: 4. Looked up from germline, CDR1 is SNHLY and CDR2 is FYNNEI. CDR3 length equals 14 residues. The CDR3 bases are TGTGCCAGCAGTCGGGACAGGCACAATTCACCCCTCCACTTT. Its translation is CASSRDRHNSPLHF. Full variable domain (outside the CDR3, taken from reference TRBV2 and TRBJ1-6): EPEVTQTPSHQVTQMGQEVILRCVPISNHLYFYWYRQILGQKVEFLVSFYNNEISEKSEIFDDQFSVERPDGSNFTLKIRSTKLEDSAMYFCASSRDRHNSPLHFGNGTRLTVT.

V gene TRBV7-9 combines with J gene TRBJ2-1; 8 positions agree with TRBD2. Trimming at V came to 2 bases and at J to 2 bases, leaving 5 bases not matched to a gene. This CDR3 is built from 16 residues. Germline-derived CDR1 and CDR2 are SEHNR and FQNEAQ (reference sequence). The CDR3 DNA follows: TGTGCCAGCAGCTTAACGGACGGGAGGGCCTACAATGAGCAGTTCTTC. Translated, it gives CASSLTDGRAYNEQFF. The full variable domain, its missing parts supplied by reference TRBV7-9 and TRBJ2-1, is DTGVSQNPRHKITKRGQNVTFRCDPISEHNRLYWYRQTLGQGPEFLTYFQNEAQLEKSRLLSDRFSAERPKGSFSTLEIQRTEQGDSAMYLCASSLTDGRAYNEQFFGPGTRLTVL.

This clone was counted once. The chain joins TRBV11-2 to TRBJ1-1; perhaps TRBD1 as D (5 bases). V was cut by 1 base and J by 5 bases, with 8 bases left in between. Germline CDR1 and CDR2: SGHAT and FQNNGV. This CDR3 comprises 13 residues. CDR3 sequence: CASSLGRGTEAFF. The CDR3 DNA follows: TGTGCCAGCAGCTTAGGCCGGGGGACTGAAGCTTTCTTT.

The V and J genes are TRBV4-1 and TRBJ1-5; 7 nucleotides line up with TRBD1. CDR3 length equals 15 residues. CDR1 MGHRA and CDR2 YSYEKL come from the germline V gene. Losses at the gene ends were 4 bases for V and 7 bases for J; bases not matched to a gene: 10. In DNA form, the CDR3 reads TGCGCCAGCAGCCCGGCTTACAGGGGACAACAGCCCCAGCATTTT. Translating gives CASSPAYRGQQPQHF.

This chain links TRBV5-1 with TRBJ1-2, with 12 bases that match TRBD1. The length of the CDR3 is 16 residues. From germline, CDR1 is SGHRS and CDR2 YFSETQ. V shed 0 bases and J 7 bases; nucleotides not matched to a gene: 7. The CDR3 nucleotides read TGCGCCAGCAGCTTGGGATTCGGGACAGGGGGCATTGGCTACACCTTC. Translation gives CASSLGFGTGGIGYTF.